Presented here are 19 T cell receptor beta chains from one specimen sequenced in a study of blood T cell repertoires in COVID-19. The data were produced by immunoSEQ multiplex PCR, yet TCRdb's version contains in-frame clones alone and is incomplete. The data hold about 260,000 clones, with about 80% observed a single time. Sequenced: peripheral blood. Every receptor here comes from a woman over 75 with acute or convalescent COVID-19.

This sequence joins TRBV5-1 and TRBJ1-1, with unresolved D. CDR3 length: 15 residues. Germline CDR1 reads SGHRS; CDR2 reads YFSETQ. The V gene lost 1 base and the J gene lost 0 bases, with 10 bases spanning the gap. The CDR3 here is CASSLMGGLNTEAFF. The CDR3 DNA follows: TGCGCCAGCAGCTTGATGGGAGGGTTGAACACTGAAGCTTTCTTT.

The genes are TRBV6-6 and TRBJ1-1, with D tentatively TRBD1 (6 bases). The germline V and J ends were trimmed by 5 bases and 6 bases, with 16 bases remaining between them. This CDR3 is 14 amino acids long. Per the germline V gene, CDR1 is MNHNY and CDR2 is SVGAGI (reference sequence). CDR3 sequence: CASSDTGMSAEAFF. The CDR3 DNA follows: TGTGCCAGCAGTGATACAGGGATGTCGGCTGAAGCTTTCTTT.

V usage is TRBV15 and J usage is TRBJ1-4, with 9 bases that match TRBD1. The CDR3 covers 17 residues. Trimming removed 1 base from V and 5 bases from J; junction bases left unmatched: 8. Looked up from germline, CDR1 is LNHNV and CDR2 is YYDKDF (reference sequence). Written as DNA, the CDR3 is TGTGCCACCAGCAGAGGGACAGGGGTGAGGGCGAATGAAAAACTGTTTTTT. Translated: CATSRGTGVRANEKLFF. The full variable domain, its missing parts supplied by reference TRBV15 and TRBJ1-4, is DAMVIQNPRYQVTQFGKPVTLSCSQTLNHNVMYWYQQKSSQAPKLLFHYYDKDFNNEADTPDNFQSRRPNTSFCFLDIRSPGLGDTAMYLCATSRGTGVRANEKLFFGSGTQLSVL.

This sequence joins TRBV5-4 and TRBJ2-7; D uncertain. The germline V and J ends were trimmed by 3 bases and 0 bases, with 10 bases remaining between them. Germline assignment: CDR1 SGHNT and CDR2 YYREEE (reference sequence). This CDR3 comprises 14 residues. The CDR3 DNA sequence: TGTGCCAGCAGCTCCCCTAGACGCTCCTACGAGCAGTACTTC. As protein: CASSSPRRSYEQYF.

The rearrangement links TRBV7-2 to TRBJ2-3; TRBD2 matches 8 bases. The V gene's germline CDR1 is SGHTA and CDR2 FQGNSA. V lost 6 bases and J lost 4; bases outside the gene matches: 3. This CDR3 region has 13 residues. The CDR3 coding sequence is TGTGCCAGCAGGCGGGGGGTAGCAGATACGCAGTATTTT. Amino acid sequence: CASRRGVADTQYF. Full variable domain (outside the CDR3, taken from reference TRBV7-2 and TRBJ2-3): GAGVSQSPSNKVTEKGKDVELRCDPISGHTALYWYRQSLGQGLEFLIYFQGNSAPDKSGLPSDRFSAERTGGSVSTLTIQRTQQEDSAVYLCASRRGVADTQYFGPGTRLTVL.

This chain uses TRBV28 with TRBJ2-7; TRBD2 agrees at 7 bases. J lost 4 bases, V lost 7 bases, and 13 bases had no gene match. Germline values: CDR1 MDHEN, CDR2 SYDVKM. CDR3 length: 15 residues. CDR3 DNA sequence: TGTGCCAGCACCGAAGGAGGTAATAGCGGGTACGAGCAGTACTTC. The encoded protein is CASTEGGNSGYEQYF. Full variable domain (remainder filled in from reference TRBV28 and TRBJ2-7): DVKVTQSSRYLVKRTGEKVFLECVQDMDHENMFWYRQDPGLGLRLIYFSYDVKMKEKGDIPEGYSVSREKKERFSLILESASTNQTSMYLCASTEGGNSGYEQYFGPGTRLTVT.

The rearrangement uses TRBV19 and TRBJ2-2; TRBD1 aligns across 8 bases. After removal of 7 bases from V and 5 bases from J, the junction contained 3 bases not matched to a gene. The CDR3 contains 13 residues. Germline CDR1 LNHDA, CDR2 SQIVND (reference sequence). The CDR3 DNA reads TGTGCCAGTAAGGACAGGGATACCGGGGAGCTGTTTTTT. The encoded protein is CASKDRDTGELFF.

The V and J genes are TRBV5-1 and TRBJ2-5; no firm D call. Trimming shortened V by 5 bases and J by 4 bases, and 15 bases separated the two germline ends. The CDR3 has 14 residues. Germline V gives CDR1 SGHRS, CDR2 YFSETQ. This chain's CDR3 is CASSAQKAGETQYF. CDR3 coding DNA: TGCGCCAGCAGTGCACAGAAAGCTGGAGAGACCCAGTACTTC.

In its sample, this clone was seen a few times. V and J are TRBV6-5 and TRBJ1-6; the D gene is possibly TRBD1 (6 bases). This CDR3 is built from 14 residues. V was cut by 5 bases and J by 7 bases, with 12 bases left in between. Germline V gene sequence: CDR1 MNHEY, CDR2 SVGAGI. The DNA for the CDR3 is TGTGCCAGCAGTCCAGGGGTTCCCAATTCACCCCTCCACTTT. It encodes CASSPGVPNSPLHF.

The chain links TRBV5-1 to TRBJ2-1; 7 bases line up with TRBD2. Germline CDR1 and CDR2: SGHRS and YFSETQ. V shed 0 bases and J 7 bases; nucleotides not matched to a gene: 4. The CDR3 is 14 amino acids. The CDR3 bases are TGCGCCAGCAGCTTGGTAGTTAGCGGGAATGAGCAGTTCTTC. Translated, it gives CASSLVVSGNEQFF. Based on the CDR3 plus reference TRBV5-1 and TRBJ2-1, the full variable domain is KAGVTQTPRYLIKTRGQQVTLSCSPISGHRSVSWYQQTPGQGLQFLFEYFSETQRNKGNFPGRFSGRQFSNSRSEMNVSTLELGDSALYLCASSLVVSGNEQFFGPGTRLTVL.

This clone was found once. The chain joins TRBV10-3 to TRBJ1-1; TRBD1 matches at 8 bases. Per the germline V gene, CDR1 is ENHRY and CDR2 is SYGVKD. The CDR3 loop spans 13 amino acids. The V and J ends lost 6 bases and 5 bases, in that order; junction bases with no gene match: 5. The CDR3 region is CAIRSTGGTEAFF. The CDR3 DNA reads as TGTGCCATCAGAAGTACAGGGGGTACTGAAGCTTTCTTT.

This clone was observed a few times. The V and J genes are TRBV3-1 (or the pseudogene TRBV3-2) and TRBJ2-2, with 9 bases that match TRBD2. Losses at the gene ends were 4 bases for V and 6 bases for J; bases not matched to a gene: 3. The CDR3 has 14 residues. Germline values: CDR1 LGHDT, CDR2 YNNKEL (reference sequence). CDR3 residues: CASSPGTSPGELFF. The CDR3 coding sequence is TGTGCCAGCAGCCCCGGGACTAGCCCCGGGGAGCTGTTTTTT.

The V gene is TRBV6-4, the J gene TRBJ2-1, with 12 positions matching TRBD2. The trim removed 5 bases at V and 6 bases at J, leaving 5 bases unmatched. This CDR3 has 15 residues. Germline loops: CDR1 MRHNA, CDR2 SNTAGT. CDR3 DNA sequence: TGTGCCAGCAGTTTACTAGCGGGAGGTGGCAATGAGCAGTTCTTC. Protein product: CASSLLAGGGNEQFF.

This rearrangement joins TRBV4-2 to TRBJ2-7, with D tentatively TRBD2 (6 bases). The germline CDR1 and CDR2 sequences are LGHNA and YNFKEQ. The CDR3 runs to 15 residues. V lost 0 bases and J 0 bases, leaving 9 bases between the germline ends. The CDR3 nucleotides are TGTGCCAGCAGCCAAGAGGCGGGGAGCTCCTACGAGCAGTACTTC. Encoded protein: CASSQEAGSSYEQYF.

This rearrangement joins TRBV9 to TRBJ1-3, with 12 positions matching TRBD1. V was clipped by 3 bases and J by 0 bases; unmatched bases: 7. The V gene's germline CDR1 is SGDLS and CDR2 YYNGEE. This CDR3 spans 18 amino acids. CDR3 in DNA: TGTGCCAGCAGCGCCGGGACAGGGGGCATAGGCTCTGGAAACACCATATATTTT. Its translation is CASSAGTGGIGSGNTIYF. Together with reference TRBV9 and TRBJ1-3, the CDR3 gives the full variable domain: DSGVTQTPKHLITATGQRVTLRCSPRSGDLSVYWYQQSLDQGLQFLIQYYNGEERAKGNILERFSAQQFPDLHSELNLSSLELGDSALYFCASSAGTGGIGSGNTIYFGEGSWLTVV.

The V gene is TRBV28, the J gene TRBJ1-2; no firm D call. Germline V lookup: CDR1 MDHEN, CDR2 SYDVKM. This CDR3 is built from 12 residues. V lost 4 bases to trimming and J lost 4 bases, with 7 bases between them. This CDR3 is CASSSRTYGYTF. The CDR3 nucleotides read TGTGCCAGCAGTTCCAGAACCTATGGCTACACCTTC.

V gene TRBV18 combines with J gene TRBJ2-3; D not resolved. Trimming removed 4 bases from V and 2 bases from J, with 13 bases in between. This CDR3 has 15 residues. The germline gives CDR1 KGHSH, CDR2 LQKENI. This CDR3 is CASSRLNTFTDTQYF. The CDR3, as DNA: TGTGCCAGCTCACGACTCAACACCTTCACAGATACGCAGTATTTT.

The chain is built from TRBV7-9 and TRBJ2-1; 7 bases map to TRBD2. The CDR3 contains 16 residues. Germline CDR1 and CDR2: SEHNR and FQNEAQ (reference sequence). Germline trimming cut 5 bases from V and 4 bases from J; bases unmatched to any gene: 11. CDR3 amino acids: CASSRQTSQNYNEQFF. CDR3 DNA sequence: TGTGCCAGCAGCCGGCAGACTAGCCAAAATTACAATGAGCAGTTCTTC.

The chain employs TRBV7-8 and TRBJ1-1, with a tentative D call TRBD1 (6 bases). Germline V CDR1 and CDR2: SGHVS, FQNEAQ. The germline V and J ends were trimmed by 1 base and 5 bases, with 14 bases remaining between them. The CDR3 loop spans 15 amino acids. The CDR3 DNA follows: TGTGCCAGCAGCTTAGGAACAGGGCAGAGGACTGAAGCTTTCTTT. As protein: CASSLGTGQRTEAFF. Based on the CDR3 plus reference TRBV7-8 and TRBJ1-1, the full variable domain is GAGVSQSPRYKVAKRGQDVALRCDPISGHVSLFWYQQALGQGPEFLTYFQNEAQLDKSGLPSDRFFAERPEGSVSTLKIQRTQQEDSAVYLCASSLGTGQRTEAFFGQGTRLTVV.